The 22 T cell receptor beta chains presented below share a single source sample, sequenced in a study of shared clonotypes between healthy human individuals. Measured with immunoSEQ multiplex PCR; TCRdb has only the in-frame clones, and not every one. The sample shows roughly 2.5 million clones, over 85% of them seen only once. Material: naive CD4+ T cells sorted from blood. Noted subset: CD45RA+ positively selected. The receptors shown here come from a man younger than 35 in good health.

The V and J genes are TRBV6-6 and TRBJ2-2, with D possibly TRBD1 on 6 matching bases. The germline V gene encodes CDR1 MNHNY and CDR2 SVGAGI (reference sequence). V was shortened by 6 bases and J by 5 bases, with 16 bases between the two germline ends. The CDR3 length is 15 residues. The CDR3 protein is CASRPRGTGTGELFF. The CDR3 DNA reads TGTGCCAGCAGACCCAGGGGTACGGGTACCGGGGAGCTGTTTTTT.

This CDR3 reads CASRRTTFGGWPQHF. The CDR3 bases are TGTGCCAGCCGAAGAACCACATTCGGAGGATGGCCCCAGCATTTT. The chain links TRBV6-5 to TRBJ1-5; no definite D call. The CDR3 loop spans 15 amino acids. V lost 8 bases to trimming and J lost 9 bases, with 23 bases between them. Germline CDR1 reads MNHEY; CDR2 reads SVGAGI.

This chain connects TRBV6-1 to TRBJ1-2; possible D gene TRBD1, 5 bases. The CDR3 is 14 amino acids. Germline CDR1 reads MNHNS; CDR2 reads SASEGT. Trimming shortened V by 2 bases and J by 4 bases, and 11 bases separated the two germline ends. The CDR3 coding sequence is TGTGCCAGCAGTGAACCGGGACGGAGCTATGGCTACACCTTC. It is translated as CASSEPGRSYGYTF.

The CDR3 coding sequence is TGTGCCAGCAGCCAAGGGCTAGCGGGGGGAGAGACCCAGTACTTC. It codes for CASSQGLAGGETQYF. The chain employs TRBV4-2 and TRBJ2-5, with TRBD2 matching 11 bases. The ends lost 1 base at V and 4 bases at J; junction bases unmatched: 2. In germline, CDR1 is LGHNA, CDR2 YNFKEQ. The CDR3 totals 15 residues.

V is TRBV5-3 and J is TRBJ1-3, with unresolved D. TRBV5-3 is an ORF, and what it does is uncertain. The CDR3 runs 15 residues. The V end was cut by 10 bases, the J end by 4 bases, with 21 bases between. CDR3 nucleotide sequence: TGTGCCCTGACCAGGCTGTTTCAGACAGGAAACACCATATATTTT. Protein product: CALTRLFQTGNTIYF.

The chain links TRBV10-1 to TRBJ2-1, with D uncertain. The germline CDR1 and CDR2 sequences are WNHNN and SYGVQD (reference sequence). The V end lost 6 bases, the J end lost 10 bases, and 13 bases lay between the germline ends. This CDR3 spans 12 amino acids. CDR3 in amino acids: CASSRDEAEQFF. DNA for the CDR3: TGCGCCAGCAGCCGCGACGAAGCGGAGCAGTTCTTC.

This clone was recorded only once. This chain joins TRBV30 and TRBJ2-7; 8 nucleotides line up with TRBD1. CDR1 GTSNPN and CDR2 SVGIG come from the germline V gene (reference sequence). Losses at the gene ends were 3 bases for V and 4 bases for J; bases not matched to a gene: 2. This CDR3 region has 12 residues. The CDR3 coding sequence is TGTGCCTGGAGGAGGACAGGGTACGAGCAGTACTTC. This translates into CAWRRTGYEQYF.

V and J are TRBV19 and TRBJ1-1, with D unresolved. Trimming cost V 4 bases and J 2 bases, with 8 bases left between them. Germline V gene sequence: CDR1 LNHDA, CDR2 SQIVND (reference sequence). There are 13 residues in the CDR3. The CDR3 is CASSTQHNTEAFF. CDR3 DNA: TGTGCCAGTAGTACACAACACAACACTGAAGCTTTCTTT.

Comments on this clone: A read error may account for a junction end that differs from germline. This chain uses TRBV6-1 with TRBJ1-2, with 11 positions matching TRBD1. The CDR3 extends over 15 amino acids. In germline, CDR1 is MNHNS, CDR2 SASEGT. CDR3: CASTPLGYGGQGESF. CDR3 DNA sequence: TGTGCCAGCACACCCTTGGGTTACGGGGGACAGGGGGAATCCTTC.

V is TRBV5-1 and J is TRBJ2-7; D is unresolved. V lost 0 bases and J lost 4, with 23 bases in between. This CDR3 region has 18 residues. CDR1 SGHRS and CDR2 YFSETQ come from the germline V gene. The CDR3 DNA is TGCGCCAGCAGCTTGGGAACGTCCCCGGGCAGACCTCTTTACGAGCAGTACTTC. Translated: CASSLGTSPGRPLYEQYF.

In DNA form, the CDR3 reads TGTGCCAGCAGCCTCCCCCTTGGGATAGAGGAGCAGTTCTTC. Its translation is CASSLPLGIEEQFF. The rearrangement links TRBV7-2 to TRBJ2-1; D gene unclear. The CDR3 covers 14 residues. Germline CDR1 SGHTA, CDR2 FQGNSA. V lost 5 bases, J lost 10 bases, and 18 bases lay in between.

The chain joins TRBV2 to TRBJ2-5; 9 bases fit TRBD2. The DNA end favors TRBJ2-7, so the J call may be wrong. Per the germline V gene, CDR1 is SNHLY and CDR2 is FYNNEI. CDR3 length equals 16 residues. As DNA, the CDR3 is TGTGCCAGCAGTGAAGCCGGACTAGCGCGCTCCTACGAGCAGTACTTC. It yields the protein CASSEAGLARSYEQYF.

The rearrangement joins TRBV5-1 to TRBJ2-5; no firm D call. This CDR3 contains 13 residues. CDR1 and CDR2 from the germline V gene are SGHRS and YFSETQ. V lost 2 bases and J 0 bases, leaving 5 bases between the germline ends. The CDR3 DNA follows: TGCGCCAGCAGCTTTCAGTACCAAGAGACCCAGTACTTC. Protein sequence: CASSFQYQETQYF.

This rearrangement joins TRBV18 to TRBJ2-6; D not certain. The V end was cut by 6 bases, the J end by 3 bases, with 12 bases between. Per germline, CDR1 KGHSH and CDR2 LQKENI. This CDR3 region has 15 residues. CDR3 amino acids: CASSPTELGANVLTF. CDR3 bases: TGTGCCAGCTCCCCTACAGAGCTTGGGGCCAACGTCCTGACTTTC.

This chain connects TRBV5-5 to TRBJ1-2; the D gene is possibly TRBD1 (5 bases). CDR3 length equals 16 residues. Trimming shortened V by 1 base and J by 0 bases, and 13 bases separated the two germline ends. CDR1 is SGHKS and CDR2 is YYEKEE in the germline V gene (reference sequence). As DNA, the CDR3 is TGTGCCAGCAGCTTGCGACAGAGCAATTCTAACTATGGCTACACCTTC. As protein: CASSLRQSNSNYGYTF. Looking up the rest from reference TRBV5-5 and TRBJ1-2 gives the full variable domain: DAGVTQSPTHLIKTRGQQVTLRCSPISGHKSVSWYQQVLGQGPQFIFQYYEKEERGRGNFPDRFSARQFPNYSSELNVNALLLGDSALYLCASSLRQSNSNYGYTFGSGTRLTVV.

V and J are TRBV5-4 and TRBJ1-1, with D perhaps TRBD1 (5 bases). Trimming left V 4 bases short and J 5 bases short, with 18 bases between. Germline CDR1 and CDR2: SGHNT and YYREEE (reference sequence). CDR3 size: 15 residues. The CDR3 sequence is CASSPGPGKRTEAFF. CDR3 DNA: TGTGCCAGCAGCCCGGGGCCCGGAAAGAGGACTGAAGCTTTCTTT.

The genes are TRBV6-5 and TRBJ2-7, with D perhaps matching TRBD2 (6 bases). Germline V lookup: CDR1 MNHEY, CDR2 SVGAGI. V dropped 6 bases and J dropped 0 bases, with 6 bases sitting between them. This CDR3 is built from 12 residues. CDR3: CASRDYSYEQYF. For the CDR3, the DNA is TGTGCCAGCAGGGACTACTCCTACGAGCAGTACTTC.

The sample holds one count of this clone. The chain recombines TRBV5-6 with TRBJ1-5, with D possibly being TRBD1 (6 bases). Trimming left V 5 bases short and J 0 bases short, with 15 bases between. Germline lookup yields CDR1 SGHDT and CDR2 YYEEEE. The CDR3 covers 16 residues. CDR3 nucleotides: TGTGCCAGCAGTTATGGACAGTCTAATAGCAATCAGCCCCAGCATTTT. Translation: CASSYGQSNSNQPQHF.

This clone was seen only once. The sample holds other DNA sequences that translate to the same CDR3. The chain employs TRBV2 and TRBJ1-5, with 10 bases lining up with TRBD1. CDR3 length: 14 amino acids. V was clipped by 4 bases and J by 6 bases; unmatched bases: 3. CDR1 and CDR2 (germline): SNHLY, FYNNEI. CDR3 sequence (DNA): TGTGCCAGCAGTGCCGGACAGGGGGGTCAGCCCCAGCATTTT. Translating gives CASSAGQGGQPQHF. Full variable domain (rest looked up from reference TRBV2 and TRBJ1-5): EPEVTQTPSHQVTQMGQEVILRCVPISNHLYFYWYRQILGQKVEFLVSFYNNEISEKSEIFDDQFSVERPDGSNFTLKIRSTKLEDSAMYFCASSAGQGGQPQHFGDGTRLSIL.

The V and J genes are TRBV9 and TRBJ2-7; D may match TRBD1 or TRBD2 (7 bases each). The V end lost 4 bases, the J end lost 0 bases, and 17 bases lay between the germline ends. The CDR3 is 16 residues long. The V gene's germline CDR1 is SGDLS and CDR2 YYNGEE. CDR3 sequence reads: CASSPYQGGGSYEQYF. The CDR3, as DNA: TGTGCCAGCAGCCCCTATCAGGGGGGGGGCTCCTACGAGCAGTACTTC. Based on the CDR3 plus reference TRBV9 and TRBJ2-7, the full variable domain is DSGVTQTPKHLITATGQRVTLRCSPRSGDLSVYWYQQSLDQGLQFLIQYYNGEERAKGNILERFSAQQFPDLHSELNLSSLELGDSALYFCASSPYQGGGSYEQYFGPGTRLTVT.

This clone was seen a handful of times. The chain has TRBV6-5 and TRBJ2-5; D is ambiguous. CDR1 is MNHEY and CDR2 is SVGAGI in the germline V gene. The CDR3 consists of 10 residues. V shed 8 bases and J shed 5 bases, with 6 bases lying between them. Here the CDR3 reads CASGVETQYF. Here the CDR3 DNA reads TGTGCCAGCGGGGTGGAGACCCAGTACTTC.

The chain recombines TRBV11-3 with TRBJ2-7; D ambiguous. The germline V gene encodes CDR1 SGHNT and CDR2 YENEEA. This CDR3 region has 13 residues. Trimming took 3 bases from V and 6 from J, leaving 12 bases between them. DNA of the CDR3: TGTGCCAGCAGCTTCTTTCCCGACGGCGAGCAGTACTTC. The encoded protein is CASSFFPDGEQYF.